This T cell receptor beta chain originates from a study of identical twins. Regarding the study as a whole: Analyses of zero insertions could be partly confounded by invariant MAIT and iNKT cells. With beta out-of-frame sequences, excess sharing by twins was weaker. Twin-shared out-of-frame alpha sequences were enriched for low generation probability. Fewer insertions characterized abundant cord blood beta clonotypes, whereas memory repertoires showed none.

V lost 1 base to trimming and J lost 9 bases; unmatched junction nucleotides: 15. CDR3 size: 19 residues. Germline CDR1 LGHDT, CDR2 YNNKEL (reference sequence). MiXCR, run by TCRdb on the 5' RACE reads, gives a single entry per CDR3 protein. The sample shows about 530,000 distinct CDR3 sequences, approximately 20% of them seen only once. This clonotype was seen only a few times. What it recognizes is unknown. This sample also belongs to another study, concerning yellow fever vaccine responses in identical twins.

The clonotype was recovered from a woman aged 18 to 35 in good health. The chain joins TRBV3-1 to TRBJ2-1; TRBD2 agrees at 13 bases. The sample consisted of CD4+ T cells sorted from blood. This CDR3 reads CASSQGDRGTSGTSSEQFF. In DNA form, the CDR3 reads TGTGCCAGCAGCCAAGGGGACAGGGGGACTAGCGGGACGTCAAGTGAGCAGTTCTTC.